This TCR beta chain is from a study of blood T cell repertoires in COVID-19. Some clones are missing from TCRdb's copy, which holds only in-frame ones; the method was immunoSEQ multiplex PCR. The table includes about 210,000 clones, about 89% detected once. Germline V gene sequence: CDR1 SEHNR, CDR2 FQNEAQ (reference sequence). The CDR3 spans 15 residues. Trimming left V 0 bases short and J 4 bases short, with 12 bases between. The sequence derives from a woman younger than 30 who had recovered from COVID-19. V and J are TRBV7-9 and TRBJ1-2; tentatively, D is TRBD1 (5 bases). The sample consisted of PBMCs or T cells enriched from blood (not recorded which). The CDR3: CASSLAGEGLYGYTF. The CDR3 DNA reads TGTGCCAGCAGCTTAGCGGGGGAGGGGCTCTATGGCTACACCTTC.